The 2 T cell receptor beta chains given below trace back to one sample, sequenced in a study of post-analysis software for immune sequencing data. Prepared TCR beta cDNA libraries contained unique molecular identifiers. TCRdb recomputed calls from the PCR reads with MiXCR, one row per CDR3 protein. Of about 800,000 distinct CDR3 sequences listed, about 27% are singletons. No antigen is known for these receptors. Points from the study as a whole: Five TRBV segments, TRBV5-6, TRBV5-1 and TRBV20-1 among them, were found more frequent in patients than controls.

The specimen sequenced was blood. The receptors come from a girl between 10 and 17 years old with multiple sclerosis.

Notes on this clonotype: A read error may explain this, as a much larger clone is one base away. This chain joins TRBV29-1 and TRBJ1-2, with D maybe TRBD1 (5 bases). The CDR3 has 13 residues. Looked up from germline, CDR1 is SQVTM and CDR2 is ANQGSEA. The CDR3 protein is CSVFGGSNYGYIF. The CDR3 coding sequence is TGCAGCGTTTTTGGGGGAAGTAACTATGGCTACATCTTC.

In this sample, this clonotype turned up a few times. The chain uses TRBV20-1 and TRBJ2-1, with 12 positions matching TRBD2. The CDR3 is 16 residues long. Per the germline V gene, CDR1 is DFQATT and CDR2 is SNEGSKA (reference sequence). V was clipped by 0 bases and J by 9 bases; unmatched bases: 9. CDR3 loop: CSARDPSGGAVGEQFF. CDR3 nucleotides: TGCAGTGCTAGAGATCCTAGCGGGGGGGCCGTTGGTGAGCAGTTCTTC.